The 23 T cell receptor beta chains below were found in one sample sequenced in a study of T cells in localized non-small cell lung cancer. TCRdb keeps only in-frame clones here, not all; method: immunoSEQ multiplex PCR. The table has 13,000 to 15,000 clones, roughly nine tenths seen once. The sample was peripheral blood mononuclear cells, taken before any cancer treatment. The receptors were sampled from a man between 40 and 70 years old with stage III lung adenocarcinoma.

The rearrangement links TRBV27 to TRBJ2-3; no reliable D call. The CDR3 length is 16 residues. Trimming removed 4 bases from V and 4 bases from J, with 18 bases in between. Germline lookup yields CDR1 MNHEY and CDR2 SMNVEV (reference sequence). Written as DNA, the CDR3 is TGTGCCAGCAGTTCCCCTCCAGCCGACGAAGCAGATACGCAGTATTTT. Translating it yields CASSSPPADEADTQYF.

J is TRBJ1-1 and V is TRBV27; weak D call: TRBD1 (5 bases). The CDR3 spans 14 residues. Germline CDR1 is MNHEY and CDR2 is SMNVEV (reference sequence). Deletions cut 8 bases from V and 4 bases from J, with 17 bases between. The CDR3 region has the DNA TGTGCCAGCTCCCCCTTGGGGGGAGCCACTGAAGCTTTCTTT. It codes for CASSPLGGATEAFF.

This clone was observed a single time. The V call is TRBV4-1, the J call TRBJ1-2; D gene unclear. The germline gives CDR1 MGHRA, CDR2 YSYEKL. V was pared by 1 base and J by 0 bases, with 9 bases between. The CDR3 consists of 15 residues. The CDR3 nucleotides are TGCGCCAGCAGCCAAGGGGCCGCATCTAACTATGGCTACACCTTC. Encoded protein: CASSQGAASNYGYTF.

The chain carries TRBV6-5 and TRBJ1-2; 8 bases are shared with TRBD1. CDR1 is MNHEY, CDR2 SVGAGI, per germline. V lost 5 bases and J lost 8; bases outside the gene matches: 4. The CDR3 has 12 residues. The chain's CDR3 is CASSGQGEGYTF. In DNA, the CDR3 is TGTGCCAGCAGTGGACAGGGTGAGGGCTACACCTTC.

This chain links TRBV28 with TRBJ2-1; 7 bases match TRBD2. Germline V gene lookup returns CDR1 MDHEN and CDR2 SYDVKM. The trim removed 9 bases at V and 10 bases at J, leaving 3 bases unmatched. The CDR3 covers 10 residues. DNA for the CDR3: TGTGCCAGTTTCGGGAGGGAGCAGTTCTTC. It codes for CASFGREQFF.

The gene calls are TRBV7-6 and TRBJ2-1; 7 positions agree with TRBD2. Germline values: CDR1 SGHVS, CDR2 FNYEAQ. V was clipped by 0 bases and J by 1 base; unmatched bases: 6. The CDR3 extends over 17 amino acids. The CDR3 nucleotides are TGTGCCAGCAGCTTAGCCGGCGGGAGCGCTTCCTACAATGAGCAGTTCTTC. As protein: CASSLAGGSASYNEQFF. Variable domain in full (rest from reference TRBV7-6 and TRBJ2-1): GAGVSQSPRYKVTKRGQDVALRCDPISGHVSLYWYRQALGQGPEFLTYFNYEAQQDKSGLPNDRFSAERPEGSISTLTIQRTEQRDSAMYRCASSLAGGSASYNEQFFGPGTRLTVL.

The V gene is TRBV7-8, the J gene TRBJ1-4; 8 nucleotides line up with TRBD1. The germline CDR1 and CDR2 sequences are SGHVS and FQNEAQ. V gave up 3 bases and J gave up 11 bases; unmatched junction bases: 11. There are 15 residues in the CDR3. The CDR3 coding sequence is TGTGCCAGCAGCTTGAGGTCGGACAGGGAGGGGAAACTGTTTTTT. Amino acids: CASSLRSDREGKLFF.

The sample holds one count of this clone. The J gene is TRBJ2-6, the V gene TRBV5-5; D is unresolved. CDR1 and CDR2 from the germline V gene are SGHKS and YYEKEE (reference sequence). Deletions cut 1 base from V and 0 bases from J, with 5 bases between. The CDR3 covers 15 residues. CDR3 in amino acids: CASSLKGSGANVLTF. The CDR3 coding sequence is TGTGCCAGCAGCTTGAAGGGCTCTGGGGCCAACGTCCTGACTTTC.

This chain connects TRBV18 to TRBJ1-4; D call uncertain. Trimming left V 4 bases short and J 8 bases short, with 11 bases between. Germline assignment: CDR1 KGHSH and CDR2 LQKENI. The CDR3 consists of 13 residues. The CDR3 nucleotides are TGTGCCAGCTCACTCGACTGGAACGAAAAACTGTTTTTT. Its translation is CASSLDWNEKLFF. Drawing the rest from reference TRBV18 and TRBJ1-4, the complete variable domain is NAGVMQNPRHLVRRRGQEARLRCSPMKGHSHVYWYRQLPEEGLKFMVYLQKENIIDESGMPKERFSAEFPKEGPSILRIQQVVRGDSAAYFCASSLDWNEKLFFGSGTQLSVL.

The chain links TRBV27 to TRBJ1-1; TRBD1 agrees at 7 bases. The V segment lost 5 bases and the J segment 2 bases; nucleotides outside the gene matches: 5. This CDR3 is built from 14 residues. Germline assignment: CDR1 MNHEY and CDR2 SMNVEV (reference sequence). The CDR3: CASSPGTANTEAFF. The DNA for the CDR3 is TGTGCCAGCAGTCCCGGGACAGCTAACACTGAAGCTTTCTTT.

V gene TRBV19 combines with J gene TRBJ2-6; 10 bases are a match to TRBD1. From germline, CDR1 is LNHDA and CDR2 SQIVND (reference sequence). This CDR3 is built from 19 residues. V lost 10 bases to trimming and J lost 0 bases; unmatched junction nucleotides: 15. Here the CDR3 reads CATSTGGIRVGSGANVLTF. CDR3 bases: TGTGCCACCTCGACAGGGGGCATAAGGGTCGGCTCTGGGGCCAACGTCCTGACTTTC.

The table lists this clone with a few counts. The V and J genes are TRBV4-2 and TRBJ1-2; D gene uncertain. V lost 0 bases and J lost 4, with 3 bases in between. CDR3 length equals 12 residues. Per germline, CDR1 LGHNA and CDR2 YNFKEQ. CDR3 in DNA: TGTGCCAGCAGCCAAGACAGCTATGGCTACACCTTC. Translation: CASSQDSYGYTF.

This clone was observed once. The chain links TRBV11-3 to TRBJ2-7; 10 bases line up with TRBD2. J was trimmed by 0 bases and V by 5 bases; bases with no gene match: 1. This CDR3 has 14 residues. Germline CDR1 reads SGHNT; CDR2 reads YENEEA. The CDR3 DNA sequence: TGTGCCAGCAGCGCTAGCGGGAGCTCCTACGAGCAGTACTTC. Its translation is CASSASGSSYEQYF.

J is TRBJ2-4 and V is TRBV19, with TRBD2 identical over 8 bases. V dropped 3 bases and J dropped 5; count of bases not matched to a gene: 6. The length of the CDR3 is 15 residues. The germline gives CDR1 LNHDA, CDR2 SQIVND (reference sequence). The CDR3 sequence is CASSMAGGRENIQYF. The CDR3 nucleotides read TGTGCCAGTAGTATGGCGGGAGGCAGGGAAAACATTCAGTACTTC.

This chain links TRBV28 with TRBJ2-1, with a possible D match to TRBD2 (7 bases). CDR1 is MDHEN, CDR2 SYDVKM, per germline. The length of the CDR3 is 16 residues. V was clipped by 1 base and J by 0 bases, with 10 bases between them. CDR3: CASSLLGGPSYNEQFF. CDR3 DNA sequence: TGTGCCAGCAGTTTATTGGGGGGGCCCTCCTACAATGAGCAGTTCTTC. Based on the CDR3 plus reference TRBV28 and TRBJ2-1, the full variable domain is DVKVTQSSRYLVKRTGEKVFLECVQDMDHENMFWYRQDPGLGLRLIYFSYDVKMKEKGDIPEGYSVSREKKERFSLILESASTNQTSMYLCASSLLGGPSYNEQFFGPGTRLTVL.

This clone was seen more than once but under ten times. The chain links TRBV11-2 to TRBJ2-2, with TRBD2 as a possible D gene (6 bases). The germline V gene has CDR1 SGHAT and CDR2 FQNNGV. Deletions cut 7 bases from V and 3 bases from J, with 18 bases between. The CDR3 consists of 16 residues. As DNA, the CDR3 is TGTGCCAGCACCCAGGCCCGGGAGCGCTACACCGGGGAGCTGTTTTTT. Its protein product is CASTQARERYTGELFF. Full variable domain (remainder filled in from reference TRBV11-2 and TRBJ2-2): EAGVAQSPRYKIIEKRQSVAFWCNPISGHATLYWYQQILGQGPKLLIQFQNNGVVDDSQLPKDRFSAERLKGVDSTLKIQPAKLEDSAVYLCASTQARERYTGELFFGEGSRLTVL.

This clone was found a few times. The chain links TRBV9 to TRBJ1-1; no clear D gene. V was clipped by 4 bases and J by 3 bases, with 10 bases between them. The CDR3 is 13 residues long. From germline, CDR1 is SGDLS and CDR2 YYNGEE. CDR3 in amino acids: CASSPSEYTEAFF. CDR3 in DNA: TGTGCCAGCAGCCCTTCAGAGTACACTGAAGCTTTCTTT.

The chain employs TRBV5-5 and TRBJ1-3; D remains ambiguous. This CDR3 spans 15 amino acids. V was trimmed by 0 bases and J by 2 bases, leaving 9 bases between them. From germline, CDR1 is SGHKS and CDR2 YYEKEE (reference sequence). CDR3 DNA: TGTGCCAGCAGCTTGGTTGTTGGGGCTGGAAACACCATATATTTT. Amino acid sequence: CASSLVVGAGNTIYF.

The chain's CDR3 is CASSPALEGEEGYTF. In nucleotides, the CDR3 is TGTGCCAGCTCACCGGCATTGGAAGGGGAAGAAGGCTACACCTTC. The V gene is TRBV18, the J gene TRBJ1-2; TRBD1 is a possible D gene (5 bases). Germline V CDR1 and CDR2: KGHSH, LQKENI. Trimming shortened V by 3 bases and J by 8 bases, and 19 bases separated the two germline ends. The CDR3 has 15 amino acids.

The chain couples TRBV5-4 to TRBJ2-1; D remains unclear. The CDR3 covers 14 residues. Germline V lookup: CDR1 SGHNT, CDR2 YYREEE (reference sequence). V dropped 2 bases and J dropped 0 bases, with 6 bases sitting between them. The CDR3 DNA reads TGTGCCAGCAGCTTCTCTCCCTCCTACAATGAGCAGTTCTTC. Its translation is CASSFSPSYNEQFF.

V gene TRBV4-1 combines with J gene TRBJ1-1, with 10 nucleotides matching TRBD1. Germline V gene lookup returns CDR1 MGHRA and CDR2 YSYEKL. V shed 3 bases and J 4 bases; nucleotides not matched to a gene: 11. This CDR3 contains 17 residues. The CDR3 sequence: CASSQGTGVGTSTEAFF. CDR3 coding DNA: TGCGCCAGCAGCCAGGGGACAGGGGTTGGTACGAGCACTGAAGCTTTCTTT.

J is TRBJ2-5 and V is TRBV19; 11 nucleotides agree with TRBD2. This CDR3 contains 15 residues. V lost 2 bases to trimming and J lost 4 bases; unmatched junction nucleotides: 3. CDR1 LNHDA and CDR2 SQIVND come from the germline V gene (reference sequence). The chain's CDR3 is CASSIRLAGGETQYF. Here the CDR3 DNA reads TGTGCCAGTAGTATACGCCTAGCGGGAGGAGAGACCCAGTACTTC.

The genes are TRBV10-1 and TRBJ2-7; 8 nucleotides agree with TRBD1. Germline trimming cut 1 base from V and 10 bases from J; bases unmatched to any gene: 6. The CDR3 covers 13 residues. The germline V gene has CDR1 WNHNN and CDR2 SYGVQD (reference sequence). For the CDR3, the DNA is TGCGCCAGCAGTGAGTGGCAGGGGGCGCGACAGTACTTC. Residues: CASSEWQGARQYF.